The clone carrying this T cell receptor (beta chain) appeared once. Per the germline V gene, CDR1 is SGHTA and CDR2 is FQGNSA. Trimming pared 2 bases from V and 3 bases from J, leaving 11 bases between. This CDR3 region has 15 residues. The data were produced by immunoSEQ multiplex PCR, yet TCRdb's version contains in-frame clones alone and is incomplete. The table lists under 60,000 clones, approximately 88% of them singletons. The data stem from a study of blood T cell repertoires in COVID-19. V and J are TRBV7-2 and TRBJ1-3; possible D gene TRBD1, 6 bases. This receptor was taken from a man between 65 and 85 years old with acute or convalescent COVID-19. What was sequenced was peripheral blood. The CDR3 DNA is TGTGCCAGCAGCTTAACTGGGGACATTGGAAACACCATATATTTT. Translating gives CASSLTGDIGNTIYF.